Below, one T cell receptor (beta chain) is given with its context. Its antigen is unknown. This sample was included in a study of beta chain features in type 1 diabetes. General study findings and limits: Patients and controls would share equally any PCR tilt toward shorter templates.

Looked up from germline, CDR1 is LGHNA and CDR2 is YSLEER. This CDR3 contains 15 residues. The ends lost 2 bases at V and 5 bases at J; junction bases unmatched: 8. Expressed TCRB transcripts got sequenced, as all isolated RNA was reverse transcribed. Clones were sequenced by immunoSEQ multiplex PCR, and TCRdb holds only the in-frame ones, with some missing. The sample has 600,000 to 650,000 clones; around 15% are singletons. Material: naive CD4+ T cells from blood. The genes are TRBV4-3 and TRBJ2-5; TRBD2 agrees at 7 bases. The TCR sequence derives from a man aged 18 to 30 in good health. The CDR3 DNA reads TGCGCCAGCAGCCAACCCTCCGGGAGGACGGAGACCCAGTACTTC. Translated: CASSQPSGRTETQYF.